This TCR beta chain was captured in a study of blood T cell repertoires in COVID-19. About the research overall: Acute-phase and convalescent COVID-19 samples originated in the United States, Italy and Spain. The cDNA or gDNA used as material had been derived from T cells, B-cell-depleted T cells, or PBMCs.

Libraries were prepared by immunoSEQ multiplex PCR; TCRdb keeps only in-frame clonotypes and omits some of them. The sample shows 310,000 or so clones, over 80% of them seen only once. Clinical history reported by participants formed the basis on which cohorts were assigned. Germline CDR1 and CDR2: LNHDA and SQIVND (reference sequence). Between the trimmed V and J ends, which lost 3 bases and 10 bases, there was a span of 13 bases. The CDR3 has 14 amino acids. This chain joins TRBV19 and TRBJ1-6; D uncertain. The sequence came from a young woman who had recovered from COVID-19. The specimen was PBMCs or T cells enriched from blood (not recorded which). CDR3 in DNA: TGTGCCAGTAGTATCGTTCAGGTTGGGTCACCCCTCCACTTT. Amino acid sequence: CASSIVQVGSPLHF.